This entry lists 17 T cell receptor beta chains sequenced from one sample in a study of OX40 agonist ivuxolimab in advanced cancers. Only in-frame clones appear in the TCRdb table, and some are missing; sequencing was by immunoSEQ multiplex PCR. The sample consists of about 20,000 clones, 77% of them appearing once. Sequenced material: CD4+ or CD8+ T cells sorted from blood, taken in a trial of the OX40 agonist ivuxolimab. The receptor set was obtained from an adult with an advanced solid tumor such as melanoma, head and neck, liver or kidney cancer.

The rearrangement joins TRBV4-3 to TRBJ1-4; D not certain. Trimming stripped 4 bases from V and 8 bases from J, with 11 bases between. The CDR3 spans 13 residues. CDR1 and CDR2 (germline): LGHNA, YSLEER. In nucleotides, the CDR3 is TGCGCCAGCAGCCGCGGGCAGCTAGAAAAACTGTTTTTT. This translates into CASSRGQLEKLFF.

The gene calls are TRBV30 and TRBJ1-5; D might be TRBD1 (5 bases). Germline lookup yields CDR1 GTSNPN and CDR2 SVGIG (reference sequence). The CDR3 totals 14 residues. Trimming cost V 1 base and J 7 bases, with 14 bases left between them. The CDR3 sequence is CAWSGDSTYQPQHF. CDR3 nucleotide sequence: TGTGCCTGGAGTGGGGACTCGACATACCAGCCCCAGCATTTT.

The V and J genes are TRBV18 and TRBJ1-6, with D perhaps matching TRBD1 (5 bases). V gave up 0 bases and J gave up 0 bases, with 15 bases separating them. The CDR3 contains 19 residues. The V gene's germline CDR1 is KGHSH and CDR2 LQKENI. For the CDR3, the DNA is TGTGCCAGCTCACCACCCCCAGGGACGCACAGCTCCTATAATTCACCCCTCCACTTT. Its translation: CASSPPPGTHSSYNSPLHF.

The chain uses TRBV2 and TRBJ1-3; 10 nucleotides align to TRBD1. CDR1 and CDR2 (germline): SNHLY, FYNNEI. CDR3 length: 15 amino acids. Trimming removed 4 bases from V and 0 bases from J; junction bases left unmatched: 0. The CDR3 is CASSGDRGSGNTIYF. CDR3 sequence (DNA): TGTGCCAGCAGTGGGGACAGGGGCTCTGGAAACACCATATATTTT.

The chain is built from TRBV13 and TRBJ2-7, with D uncertain. This CDR3 contains 13 residues. V lost 0 bases, J lost 3 bases, and 6 bases lay in between. The germline CDR1 and CDR2 sequences are PRHDT and FYEKMQ (reference sequence). CDR3 sequence: CASSLGFSYEQYF. CDR3 in DNA: TGTGCCAGCAGCTTAGGATTCAGCTACGAGCAGTACTTC.

This clone was found a few times. Other DNA sequences in the same sample also yield this CDR3. V usage is TRBV6-5 and J usage is TRBJ1-2; TRBD1 aligns across 7 bases. CDR3 length: 15 residues. Trimming removed 2 bases from V and 0 bases from J; junction bases left unmatched: 3. CDR1 and CDR2 (germline): MNHEY, SVGAGI. The CDR3 is CASSYQGGTNYGYTF. The DNA for the CDR3 is TGTGCCAGCAGTTACCAGGGGGGAACTAACTATGGCTACACCTTC.

The rearrangement uses TRBV6-6 and TRBJ2-7; D could derive from TRBD1 or TRBD2 (5 bases each). The germline CDR1 and CDR2 sequences are MNHNY and SVGAGI (reference sequence). CDR3 length: 13 amino acids. Trimming left V 6 bases short and J 0 bases short, with 9 bases between. CDR3 amino acids: CASRGRTSYEQYF. DNA of the CDR3: TGTGCCAGCAGGGGACGGACCTCCTACGAGCAGTACTTC.

The chain carries TRBV9 and TRBJ2-3, with D possibly being TRBD2 (5 bases). The CDR3 loop spans 16 amino acids. Germline CDR1 SGDLS, CDR2 YYNGEE. Trimming took 0 bases from V and 2 from J, leaving 13 bases between them. In DNA form, the CDR3 reads TGTGCCAGCAGCGTAGGAGGGCTACGTGTCACAGATACGCAGTATTTT. This codes for CASSVGGLRVTDTQYF.

V gene TRBV27 combines with J gene TRBJ1-4; D may be TRBD1 (5 bases). CDR1 and CDR2 (germline): MNHEY, SMNVEV (reference sequence). The V end lost 3 bases, the J end lost 6 bases, and 17 bases lay between the germline ends. The CDR3 has 16 residues. CDR3 bases: TGTGCCAGCAGTTTGGGAAGTTGGGGGATTCATGAAAAACTGTTTTTT. Protein sequence: CASSLGSWGIHEKLFF.

The V call is TRBV29-1, the J call TRBJ2-7; D ambiguous. CDR1 and CDR2 from the germline V gene are SQVTM and ANQGSEA. Trimming stripped 2 bases from V and 2 bases from J, with 10 bases between. CDR3 length: 13 amino acids. The CDR3 loop reads CSVERSPTYEQYF. Here the CDR3 DNA reads TGCAGCGTTGAAAGGTCACCTACCTACGAGCAGTACTTC.

The rearrangement links TRBV11-2 to TRBJ2-2; 9 bases are shared with TRBD1. This CDR3 has 16 residues. Germline V gives CDR1 SGHAT, CDR2 FQNNGV. V shed 4 bases, J shed 1 base, and the junction held 4 bases outside the gene matches. CDR3 residues: CASSSGTGRNTGELFF. Here the CDR3 DNA reads TGTGCCAGCAGCTCCGGGACAGGGAGGAACACCGGGGAGCTGTTTTTT.

The rearrangement joins TRBV4-3 to TRBJ2-7, with a tentative D call TRBD1 (6 bases). The CDR3 consists of 14 residues. V was shortened by 1 base and J by 4 bases, with 11 bases between the two germline ends. CDR1 LGHNA and CDR2 YSLEER come from the germline V gene. CDR3 residues: CASSQGTAMYEQYF. The DNA of the CDR3 is TGCGCCAGCAGCCAAGGGACAGCGATGTACGAGCAGTACTTC.

The rearrangement links TRBV21-1 to TRBJ1-1; whether TRBD1, the table's D call, matches the DNA was not checked. TRBV21-1 is a pseudogene segment. The length of the CDR3 is 17 residues. The CDR3 loop reads CASSKEAREDVRTEAFF. CDR3 nucleotides: TGTGCCAGCAGCAAAGAGGCCAGGGAAGACGTGCGCACTGAAGCTTTCTTT.

The V gene is TRBV27, the J gene TRBJ2-1; D is uncertain. The CDR3 extends over 13 amino acids. The V and J ends lost 0 bases and 7 bases respectively, with 7 bases between them. Germline V CDR1 and CDR2: MNHEY, SMNVEV (reference sequence). The CDR3 reads CASSLSWGNEQFF. The CDR3 DNA follows: TGTGCCAGCAGTTTATCTTGGGGAAATGAGCAGTTCTTC.

The chain couples TRBV10-3 to TRBJ2-1; 8 bases agree with TRBD2. V trimming: 8 bases; J trimming: 10 bases; junction bases outside the gene matches: 10. The CDR3 runs 13 residues. Per germline, CDR1 ENHRY and CDR2 SYGVKD. The CDR3 loop reads CAIGSGGPGEQFF. CDR3 coding DNA: TGTGCCATCGGGAGCGGGGGACCGGGGGAGCAGTTCTTC.

A few counts support this clone. The chain couples TRBV11-3 to TRBJ2-1; D call uncertain. V was trimmed by 5 bases and J by 4 bases, leaving 15 bases between them. CDR1 is SGHNT and CDR2 is YENEEA in the germline V gene. The CDR3 totals 15 residues. Written as DNA, the CDR3 is TGTGCCAGCAGCCCATACCCCCTTAGGTACAATGAGCAGTTCTTC. It encodes CASSPYPLRYNEQFF. Combining the CDR3 with reference TRBV11-3 and TRBJ2-1 gives the whole variable domain EAGVVQSPRYKIIEKKQPVAFWCNPISGHNTLYWYLQNLGQGPELLIRYENEEAVDDSQLPKDRFSAERLKGVDSTLKIQPAELGDSAVYLCASSPYPLRYNEQFFGPGTRLTVL.

The chain employs TRBV10-3 and TRBJ2-6; 12 bases agree with TRBD1. This CDR3 contains 17 residues. CDR1 is ENHRY and CDR2 is SYGVKD in the germline V gene. V lost 4 bases and J lost 3; bases outside the gene matches: 4. The CDR3 loop reads CAISGDRGQGGANVLTF. The CDR3 bases are TGTGCCATCAGTGGGGACAGGGGGCAAGGTGGGGCCAACGTCCTGACTTTC.